Sequencing of this TCR beta chain was carried out in a study of blood T cell repertoires in COVID-19. Only in-frame clones appear in the TCRdb table, and some are missing; sequencing was by immunoSEQ multiplex PCR. Of 200,000 to 300,000 clones listed, roughly 85% are singletons. CDR1 is SGHDN and CDR2 is FVKESK in the germline V gene. The CDR3 is 14 amino acids. V shed 0 bases and J shed 3 bases, with 8 bases lying between them. The chain employs TRBV14 and TRBJ1-2; D is unresolved. This sequence was found in a woman between 45 and 65 years old with acute COVID-19. The specimen sequenced was PBMCs or T cells enriched from blood (not recorded which). CDR3 in DNA: TGTGCCAGCAGCCAAGAATTCACAGACTATGGCTACACCTTC. Its translation: CASSQEFTDYGYTF.